Below are 5 T cell receptor beta chains sequenced from a single sample in a study of CD8+ T cells in alopecia areata. Following RNA extraction, reverse transcription yielded cDNA that acted as the sequencing template. Profiling relied on immunoSEQ multiplex PCR, and the TCRdb table lists in-frame clones only, not all of them. In the table there are 150,000 to 200,000 clones, around three fifths of which are singletons. Treatment denoted: oral pan-JAK inhibitor, 5-10 mg twice daily. The sequencing here drew on CD4+ T cells sorted from blood, taken at approximately week 49, from a patient treated with tofacitinib. The source is a human donor with alopecia areata.

This chain connects TRBV30 to TRBJ1-2; D not certain. The germline V gene encodes CDR1 GTSNPN and CDR2 SVGIG (reference sequence). The CDR3 is 13 amino acids. V was shortened by 0 bases and J by 4 bases, with 9 bases between the two germline ends. The CDR3 is CAWSVQITYGYTF. The CDR3 DNA reads as TGTGCCTGGAGTGTACAGATCACCTATGGCTACACCTTC.

The rearrangement uses TRBV5-1 and TRBJ1-2; a weak D match, TRBD1 (5 bases). This CDR3 spans 15 amino acids. Germline V gene data show CDR1 as SGHRS and CDR2 as YFSETQ. Trimming left V 1 base short and J 7 bases short, with 17 bases between. CDR3 in amino acids: CASSLPGTQRFGYTF. CDR3 sequence (DNA): TGCGCCAGCAGCTTGCCTGGGACTCAGCGGTTTGGCTACACCTTC.

The V gene is TRBV14, the J gene TRBJ1-2, with 8 bases fitting TRBD1. CDR1 and CDR2 from the germline V gene are SGHDN and FVKESK. This CDR3 comprises 16 residues. After removal of 0 bases from V and 7 bases from J, the junction contained 10 bases not matched to a gene. CDR3 in amino acids: CASSQEPIRGLGGYTF. Written as DNA, the CDR3 is TGTGCCAGCAGCCAAGAACCCATCAGGGGGCTGGGTGGCTACACCTTC.

This sequence joins TRBV29-1 and TRBJ2-7; tentatively, D is TRBD1 or TRBD2 (6 bases each). Trimming took off 6 bases at V and 7 bases at J, with 22 bases between the two ends. Looked up from germline, CDR1 is SQVTM and CDR2 is ANQGSEA. CDR3 length: 14 residues. CDR3 in amino acids: CSVGGQRGSGEQYF. In DNA form, the CDR3 reads TGCAGCGTGGGAGGACAGAGAGGGTCGGGGGAGCAGTACTTC.

In its sample, this clone was seen many times. The chain joins TRBV19 to TRBJ2-1; D is possibly TRBD2 (6 bases). Per the germline V gene, CDR1 is LNHDA and CDR2 is SQIVND (reference sequence). V shed 9 bases and J shed 7 bases, with 19 bases lying between them. The CDR3 has 14 residues. CDR3 nucleotide sequence: TGTGCCAGCGGCGGGACTGCGACGGGAAATGAGCAGTTCTTC. This translates into CASGGTATGNEQFF.